Each of the 20 T cell receptor beta chains below was sequenced from the same sample in a study of blood T cell repertoires in COVID-19. Repertoires were generated with immunoSEQ multiplex PCR, while TCRdb's copy carries only in-frame clones and drops some. The repertoire holds more than 150,000 clones, with 80% to 90% as singletons. Sample: peripheral blood. All receptors come from a woman in her 70s with COVID-19, enrolled during active disease.

As concerns this clone: Other DNA sequences from this sample encode an identical CDR3 as well. This chain joins TRBV28 and TRBJ1-1; perhaps TRBD1 as D (6 bases). The germline gives CDR1 MDHEN, CDR2 SYDVKM. The CDR3 consists of 14 residues. The V gene lost 4 bases and the J gene lost 1 base, with 10 bases spanning the gap. CDR3 nucleotides: TGTGCCAGCAGTTCGGGACAAGGGAACACTGAAGCTTTCTTT. Protein product: CASSSGQGNTEAFF.

This rearrangement joins TRBV3-1 (or the pseudogene TRBV3-2) to TRBJ1-4; a possible D gene is TRBD1 (5 bases). Trimming took 4 bases from V and 8 from J, leaving 14 bases between them. The CDR3 totals 14 residues. CDR1 LGHDT and CDR2 YNNKEL come from the germline V gene (reference sequence). DNA for the CDR3: TGTGCCAGCAGCCCTAACGCCAACAGGGAAAAACTGTTTTTT. This gives the protein CASSPNANREKLFF.

The chain recombines TRBV19 with TRBJ1-2; D is unresolved. V lost 3 bases, J lost 4 bases, and 9 bases lay in between. Germline V gene sequence: CDR1 LNHDA, CDR2 SQIVND (reference sequence). The CDR3 totals 13 residues. In DNA, the CDR3 is TGTGCCAGTAGTATTCGGGGAATCTATGGCTACACCTTC. Its protein is CASSIRGIYGYTF.

V and J are TRBV7-2 and TRBJ1-2, with D perhaps TRBD1 (5 bases). Trimming removed 5 bases at V and 8 bases at J, with 15 bases between. From germline, CDR1 is SGHTA and CDR2 FQGNSA. This CDR3 spans 13 amino acids. The CDR3 region is CASSTDGTRGYTF. Written as DNA, the CDR3 is TGTGCCAGCAGCACCGACGGGACTAGGGGCTACACCTTC.

This clone was seen only once. The J gene is TRBJ1-1, the V gene TRBV6-6; D not resolved. The CDR3 runs to 15 residues. Germline loops: CDR1 MNHNY, CDR2 SVGAGI (reference sequence). Trimming removed 3 bases at V and 5 bases at J, with 16 bases between. The CDR3 sequence is CASSYSSRRSTEAFF. In DNA form, the CDR3 reads TGTGCCAGCAGTTATTCTTCCAGGAGGTCAACTGAAGCTTTCTTT.

The chain couples TRBV7-2 to TRBJ2-7; 7 bases agree with TRBD1. The CDR3 length is 13 residues. Germline assignment: CDR1 SGHTA and CDR2 FQGNSA. Germline trimming cut 4 bases from V and 6 bases from J; bases unmatched to any gene: 6. The CDR3 nucleotides are TGTGCCAGCAGCTCGCAGGGGGTCGGCGAGCAGTACTTC. Amino acid sequence: CASSSQGVGEQYF.

The V call is TRBV29-1, the J call TRBJ2-1; TRBD2 matches 8 bases. Per the germline V gene, CDR1 is SQVTM and CDR2 is ANQGSEA. The ends lost 4 bases at V and 0 bases at J; junction bases unmatched: 8. This CDR3 is built from 16 residues. The CDR3 DNA reads as TGCAGCGTTGTGATACTAGCGGAGAGCTCCTACAATGAGCAGTTCTTC. Protein sequence: CSVVILAESSYNEQFF.

The chain combines TRBV5-1 with TRBJ1-4; D ambiguous. CDR3 length equals 15 residues. Trimming left V 0 bases short and J 0 bases short, with 6 bases between. Germline CDR1 and CDR2: SGHRS and YFSETQ. CDR3 sequence (DNA): TGCGCCAGCAGCTTGGTGCCTACAACTAATGAAAAACTGTTTTTT. Translation: CASSLVPTTNEKLFF.

This clone appeared a single time. The chain joins TRBV28 to TRBJ2-7; 8 bases map to TRBD1. This CDR3 has 15 residues. CDR1 MDHEN and CDR2 SYDVKM come from the germline V gene. The trim removed 6 bases at V and 1 base at J, leaving 8 bases unmatched. The CDR3 DNA is TGTGCCAGCAGGTCCGGGACAGGACCTTCCTACGAGCAGTACTTC. It translates to CASRSGTGPSYEQYF.

The chain links TRBV18 to TRBJ1-5; 7 bases fit TRBD1. Germline values: CDR1 KGHSH, CDR2 LQKENI. The trim removed 0 bases at V and 1 base at J, leaving 6 bases unmatched. The CDR3 length is 17 residues. As DNA, the CDR3 is TGTGCCAGCTCACCACCGTCGGCAGGGGGAAGCAATCAGCCCCAGCATTTT. Translation gives CASSPPSAGGSNQPQHF.

This clone was seen once. The V and J genes are TRBV6-2 or TRBV6-3 and TRBJ2-3; D perhaps matches TRBD1 (6 bases). Trimming stripped 1 base from V and 3 bases from J, with 20 bases between. Germline-derived CDR1 and CDR2 are MNHEY and SVGEGT. CDR3 length: 18 residues. CDR3: CASSYLGGTGTRTDTQYF. The CDR3 bases are TGTGCCAGCAGTTACTTAGGAGGAACGGGGACACGGACAGATACGCAGTATTTT.

The chain is built from TRBV27 and TRBJ1-6, with 7 bases that match TRBD1. CDR1 MNHEY and CDR2 SMNVEV come from the germline V gene (reference sequence). The CDR3 loop spans 15 amino acids. V shed 6 bases, J shed 7 bases, and the junction held 9 bases outside the gene matches. CDR3 sequence: CASRPRGRGNSPLHF. CDR3 nucleotide sequence: TGTGCCAGCAGGCCTAGGGGGCGCGGGAATTCACCCCTCCACTTT.

The chain combines TRBV5-8 with TRBJ1-1; maybe TRBD1 (5 bases). V was clipped by 6 bases and J by 1 base, with 16 bases between them. Germline CDR1 is SGHTS and CDR2 is YDEGEE. This CDR3 contains 15 residues. CDR3 sequence reads: CASNTPPTANTEAFF. CDR3 nucleotide sequence: TGTGCCAGCAACACCCCCCCGACAGCGAACACTGAAGCTTTCTTT.

This rearrangement joins TRBV5-1 to TRBJ1-2; D gene ambiguous. The CDR3 runs to 15 residues. The germline gives CDR1 SGHRS, CDR2 YFSETQ. Trimming cost V 2 bases and J 4 bases, with 15 bases left between them. CDR3 DNA: TGCGCCAGCAGCTTTTCCGGCCGACACCCCTATGGCTACACCTTC. Residues: CASSFSGRHPYGYTF.

The genes are TRBV28 and TRBJ1-2, with D tentatively TRBD1 (6 bases). Germline assignment: CDR1 MDHEN and CDR2 SYDVKM. V shed 3 bases and J shed 9 bases, with 14 bases lying between them. The CDR3 is 13 amino acids. DNA for the CDR3: TGTGCCAGCAGTTTTTGGACAGAAAAGCGCTACACCTTC. Amino acids: CASSFWTEKRYTF.

The chain links TRBV18 to TRBJ2-3; the D gene is possibly TRBD1 (6 bases). V lost 4 bases and J 3 bases, leaving 11 bases between the germline ends. This CDR3 has 14 amino acids. The germline V gene encodes CDR1 KGHSH and CDR2 LQKENI. CDR3 sequence reads: CASSLLQGTDTQYF. CDR3 sequence (DNA): TGTGCCAGCTCACTGCTACAGGGTACAGATACGCAGTATTTT.

The genes are TRBV2 and TRBJ1-2; the match to TRBD1 covers 8 bases. From germline, CDR1 is SNHLY and CDR2 FYNNEI. The CDR3 sequence is 17 residues long. The ends lost 5 bases at V and 1 base at J; junction bases unmatched: 12. The CDR3 DNA follows: TGTGCCAGCAGTCTCCTCCACAGGGGGGAGGTTAACTATGGCTACACCTTC. Translation gives CASSLLHRGEVNYGYTF.

This chain uses TRBV5-4 with TRBJ2-6; 12 positions agree with TRBD1. CDR1 SGHNT and CDR2 YYREEE come from the germline V gene (reference sequence). The CDR3 length is 19 residues. The ends lost 4 bases at V and 0 bases at J; junction bases unmatched: 8. This CDR3 reads CASSPPGQGAFSGANVLTF. In DNA form, the CDR3 reads TGTGCCAGCAGCCCGCCGGGACAGGGGGCCTTCTCTGGGGCCAACGTCCTGACTTTC.

The chain carries TRBV7-3 and TRBJ2-2; the D is unclear. V lost 2 bases and J 7 bases, leaving 8 bases between the germline ends. There are 13 residues in the CDR3. CDR1 and CDR2 from the germline V gene are SGHTA and FQGTGA. The CDR3 region is CASSLEFGGELFF. CDR3 in DNA: TGTGCCAGCAGCTTAGAGTTTGGCGGGGAGCTGTTTTTT. The full variable domain, with the rest looked up from reference TRBV7-3 and TRBJ2-2, is GAGVSQTPSNKVTEKGKYVELRCDPISGHTALYWYRQSLGQGPEFLIYFQGTGAADDSGLPNDRFFAVRPEGSVSTLKIQRTERGDSAVYLCASSLEFGGELFFGEGSRLTVL.

The V and J genes are TRBV29-1 and TRBJ1-1; tentatively, D is TRBD1 (6 bases). CDR3 length: 14 residues. Trimming left V 3 bases short and J 1 base short, with 12 bases between. Germline V gene data show CDR1 as SQVTM and CDR2 as ANQGSEA. CDR3 loop: CSVERGSRNTEAFF. For the CDR3, the DNA is TGCAGCGTTGAGAGGGGGTCGCGGAACACTGAAGCTTTCTTT.